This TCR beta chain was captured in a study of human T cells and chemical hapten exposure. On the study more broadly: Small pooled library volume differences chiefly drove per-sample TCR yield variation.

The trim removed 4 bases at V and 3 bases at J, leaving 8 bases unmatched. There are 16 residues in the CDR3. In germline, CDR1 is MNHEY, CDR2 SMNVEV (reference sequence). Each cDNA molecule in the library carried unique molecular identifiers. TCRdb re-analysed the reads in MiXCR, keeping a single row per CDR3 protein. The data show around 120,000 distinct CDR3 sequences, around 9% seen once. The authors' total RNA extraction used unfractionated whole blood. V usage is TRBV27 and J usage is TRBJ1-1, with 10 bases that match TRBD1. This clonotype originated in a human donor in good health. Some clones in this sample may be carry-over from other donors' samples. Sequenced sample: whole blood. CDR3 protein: CASSSRADRGDTEAFF. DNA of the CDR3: TGTGCCAGCAGTTCGAGAGCGGACAGGGGGGACACTGAAGCTTTCTTT.